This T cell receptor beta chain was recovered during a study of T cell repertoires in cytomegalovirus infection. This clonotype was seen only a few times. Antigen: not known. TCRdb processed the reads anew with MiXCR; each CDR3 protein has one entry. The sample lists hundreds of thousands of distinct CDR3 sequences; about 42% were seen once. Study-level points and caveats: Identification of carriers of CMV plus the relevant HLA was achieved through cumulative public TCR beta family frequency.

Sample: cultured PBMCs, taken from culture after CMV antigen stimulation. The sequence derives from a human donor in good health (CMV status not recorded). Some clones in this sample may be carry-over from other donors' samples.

The chain's CDR3 is CASSQATGRTTF. The CDR3 region has the DNA TGCGCCAGCAGCCAAGCCACGGGACGGACCACCTTC. This chain uses TRBV4-1 with TRBJ1-2; weak D call: TRBD1 (5 bases). There are 12 residues in the CDR3. The germline V gene encodes CDR1 MGHRA and CDR2 YSYEKL. The V end lost 1 base, the J end lost 13 bases, and 13 bases lay between the germline ends.